This T cell receptor beta chain was found in a study of Ad26.COV2.S vaccination and SARS-CoV-2 variants. Notes on the study in general: Similar non-spike TCR breadth was observed in recipients of vaccine and of placebo.

Here immunoSEQ multiplex PCR was the method, and the copy in TCRdb shows in-frame clones only, minus some. This sample has over 110,000 clones, with 86% found just once. A remark on this clone: Its antigen is not known.

CDR1 SQVTM and CDR2 ANQGSEA come from the germline V gene. This CDR3 has 15 residues. Trimming pared 7 bases from V and 2 bases from J, leaving 20 bases between. The specimen was peripheral blood, collected after recovery from COVID-19. The origin of this receptor is a human donor who had recovered from COVID-19. The gene calls are TRBV29-1 and TRBJ2-5, with a weak D call TRBD2 (5 bases). In nucleotides, the CDR3 is TGCAGCGCCGCCCGCCCCAGAGGACTTCAAGAGACCCAGTACTTC. Its protein is CSAARPRGLQETQYF. Combining the CDR3 with reference TRBV29-1 and TRBJ2-5 gives the whole variable domain SAVISQKPSRDICQRGTSLTIQCQVDSQVTMMFWYRQQPGQSLTLIATANQGSEATYESGFVIDKFPISRPNLTFSTLTVSNMSPEDSSIYLCSAARPRGLQETQYFGPGTRLLVL.